This TCR beta chain is drawn from a study of T cells after yellow fever vaccination. About the research overall: SMART-Seq v4 Ultra Low Input prepared libraries from low-cell fractions. Findings and caveats of the study: The study found a weaker secondary response that peaked faster, day 5 versus 15.

For this clonotype: Its specificity is not known.

From the 5' RACE reads, TCRdb called clonotypes with MiXCR, one entry per CDR3 protein. The table lists some 400,000 distinct CDR3 sequences, roughly a sixth of them singletons. Trimming took 6 bases from V and 4 from J, leaving 16 bases between them. CDR3 length: 14 amino acids. The receptor was isolated from a man in his late teens or twenties who received the YFV17D yellow fever vaccine. This chain connects TRBV12-3 or TRBV12-4 to TRBJ2-7; possible D gene TRBD1, 7 bases. Sequencing was performed on PBMCs, taken before the yellow fever booster vaccination. The CDR3 sequence is CASSLQGGGYEQYV. The CDR3 DNA sequence: TGTGCCAGCAGCCTCCAGGGGGGCGGATACGAGCAGTACGTC.